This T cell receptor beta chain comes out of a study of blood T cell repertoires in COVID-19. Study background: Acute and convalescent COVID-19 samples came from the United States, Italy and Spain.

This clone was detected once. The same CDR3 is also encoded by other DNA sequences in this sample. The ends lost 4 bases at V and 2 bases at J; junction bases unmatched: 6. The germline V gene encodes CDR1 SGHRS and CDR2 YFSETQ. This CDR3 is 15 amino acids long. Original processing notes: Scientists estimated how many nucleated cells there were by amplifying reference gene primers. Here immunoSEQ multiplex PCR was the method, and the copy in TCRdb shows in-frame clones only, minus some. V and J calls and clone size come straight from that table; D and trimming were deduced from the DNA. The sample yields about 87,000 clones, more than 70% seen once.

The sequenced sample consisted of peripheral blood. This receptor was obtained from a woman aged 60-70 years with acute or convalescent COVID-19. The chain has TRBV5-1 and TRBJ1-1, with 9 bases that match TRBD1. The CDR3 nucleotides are TGCGCCAGCAGCGGGAGGACAGGGGTAAACACTGAAGCTTTCTTT. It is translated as CASSGRTGVNTEAFF.